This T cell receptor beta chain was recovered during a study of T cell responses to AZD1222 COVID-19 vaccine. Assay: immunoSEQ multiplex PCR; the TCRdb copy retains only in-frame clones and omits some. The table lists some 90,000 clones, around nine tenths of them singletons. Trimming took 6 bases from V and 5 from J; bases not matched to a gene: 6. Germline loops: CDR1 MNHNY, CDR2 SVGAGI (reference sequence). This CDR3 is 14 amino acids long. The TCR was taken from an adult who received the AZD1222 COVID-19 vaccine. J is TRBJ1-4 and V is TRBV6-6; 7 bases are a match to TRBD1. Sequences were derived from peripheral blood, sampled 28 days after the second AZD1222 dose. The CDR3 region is CASSVSGQNEKLFF. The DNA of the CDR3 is TGTGCCAGCAGCGTCTCGGGACAGAATGAAAAACTGTTTTTT.